This T cell receptor (beta chain) came from a study of T cell changes during pregnancy in multiple sclerosis. Germline CDR1 and CDR2: LGHNA and YSLEER. Deletions cut 0 bases from V and 7 bases from J, with 18 bases between. CDR3 length: 17 residues. Generated by immunoSEQ multiplex PCR, the TCRdb table keeps only in-frame clones and is missing some. The sample has roughly 44,000 clones; roughly 91% are singletons. This sample comprised CD8+ T cells from peripheral blood mononuclear cells, obtained after pregnancy. The TCR comes from a female donor in good health, enrolled as a control in a pregnancy study. The chain links TRBV4-3 to TRBJ1-4; maybe TRBD1 (5 bases). In DNA form, the CDR3 reads TGCGCCAGCAGCCAAGAAAGGGGCGGTGGGTTGGGTGAAAAACTGTTTTTT. Amino acid sequence: CASSQERGGGLGEKLFF.